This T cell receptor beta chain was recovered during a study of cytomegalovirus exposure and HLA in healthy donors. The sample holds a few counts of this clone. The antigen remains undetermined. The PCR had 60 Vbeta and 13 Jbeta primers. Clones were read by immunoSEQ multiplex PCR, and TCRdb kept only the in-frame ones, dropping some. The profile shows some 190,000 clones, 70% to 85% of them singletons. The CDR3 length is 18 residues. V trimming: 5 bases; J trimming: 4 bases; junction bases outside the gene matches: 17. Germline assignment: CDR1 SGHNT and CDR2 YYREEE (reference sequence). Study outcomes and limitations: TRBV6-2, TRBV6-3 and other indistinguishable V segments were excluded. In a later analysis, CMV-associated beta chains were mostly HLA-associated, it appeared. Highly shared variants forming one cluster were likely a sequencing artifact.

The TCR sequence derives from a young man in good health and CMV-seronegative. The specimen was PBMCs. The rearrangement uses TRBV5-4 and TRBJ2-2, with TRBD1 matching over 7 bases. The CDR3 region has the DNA TGTGCCAGCAGGCGATCTTCAAGCGAGACAGGGTCCACCGGGGAGCTGTTTTTT. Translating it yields CASRRSSSETGSTGELFF.